Shown below are 12 T cell receptor beta chains from a single sample sequenced in a study of cytomegalovirus exposure and HLA in healthy donors. TCRdb keeps only in-frame clones here, not all; method: immunoSEQ multiplex PCR. The repertoire holds tens of thousands of clones, with under 95% as singletons. Input material: PBMCs. The receptors originated from a man between 18 and 35 years old in good health and CMV-seronegative.

This chain uses TRBV6-1 with TRBJ2-2, with 7 nucleotides matching TRBD2. This CDR3 has 16 amino acids. V lost 2 bases and J lost 0; bases outside the gene matches: 3. Germline-derived CDR1 and CDR2 are MNHNS and SASEGT. The CDR3 protein is CASSESLAANTGELFF. As DNA, the CDR3 is TGTGCCAGCAGTGAATCTCTAGCGGCGAACACCGGGGAGCTGTTTTTT.

The chain is built from TRBV5-1 and TRBJ2-1; possible D gene TRBD2, 6 bases. The CDR3 runs to 13 residues. V lost 3 bases and J 10 bases, leaving 14 bases between the germline ends. Looked up from germline, CDR1 is SGHRS and CDR2 is YFSETQ. The CDR3 spells CASSWDSAGEQFF. CDR3 bases: TGCGCCAGCAGCTGGGACTCCGCGGGAGAGCAGTTCTTC.

This chain connects TRBV4-2 to TRBJ1-1; D is possibly TRBD1 (6 bases). The CDR3 has 14 residues. Trimming took 0 bases from V and 7 from J, leaving 12 bases between them. Germline V gene sequence: CDR1 LGHNA, CDR2 YNFKEQ. In DNA, the CDR3 is TGTGCCAGCAGCCAAGAAGTTGAACAGGGTGAAGCTTTCTTT. Protein product: CASSQEVEQGEAFF.

This sequence joins TRBV10-3 and TRBJ1-2; tentatively, D is TRBD1 (5 bases). Per germline, CDR1 ENHRY and CDR2 SYGVKD. Trimming shortened V by 6 bases and J by 8 bases, and 19 bases separated the two germline ends. The CDR3 has 14 residues. The CDR3 is CAIRYQTEVDGYTF. For the CDR3, the DNA is TGTGCCATCAGGTACCAGACAGAGGTTGACGGCTACACCTTC.

Here the CDR3 reads CASSQGLVSQYF. In DNA, the CDR3 is TGTGCCAGCAGTCAGGGCCTAGTGTCGCAGTATTTT. V is TRBV2 and J is TRBJ2-3, with D possibly matching TRBD1 (5 bases). Between the trimmed V and J ends, which lost 5 bases and 10 bases, there was a span of 13 bases. The germline V gene has CDR1 SNHLY and CDR2 FYNNEI. This CDR3 has 12 amino acids.

The table lists this clone with a count of one. This chain joins TRBV28 and TRBJ2-7; the match to TRBD1 covers 7 bases. Trimming cost V 3 bases and J 5 bases; bases outside gene matches: 4. This CDR3 comprises 13 residues. The germline gives CDR1 MDHEN, CDR2 SYDVKM. The CDR3 loop reads CASSLTGSHEQYF. For the CDR3, the DNA is TGTGCCAGCAGTTTGACAGGGTCCCACGAGCAGTACTTC.

This clone occurred a few times. The chain couples TRBV28 to TRBJ2-7; 9 positions match TRBD1. The CDR3 runs to 14 residues. Germline CDR1 MDHEN, CDR2 SYDVKM. V shed 7 bases, J shed 4 bases, and the junction held 8 bases outside the gene matches. The DNA of the CDR3 is TGTGCCAGCACCTCCGGGACAGGGCATTACGAGCAGTACTTC. This translates into CASTSGTGHYEQYF.

The rearrangement links TRBV10-3 to TRBJ2-3; the D is unclear. V lost 6 bases, J lost 4 bases, and 14 bases lay in between. Germline CDR1 ENHRY, CDR2 SYGVKD. This CDR3 is built from 14 residues. Here the CDR3 DNA reads TGTGCCATCAGCCTAGGATCCCCGCCAGATACGCAGTATTTT. Its translation: CAISLGSPPDTQYF.

The gene calls are TRBV10-3 and TRBJ1-4; D gene ambiguous. Trimming took 3 bases from V and 6 from J, leaving 14 bases between them. The CDR3 length is 15 residues. Germline CDR1 is ENHRY and CDR2 is SYGVKD. The CDR3 DNA follows: TGTGCCATCAGTGATATTGCGGGTAAAGATGAAAAACTGTTTTTT. Translation: CAISDIAGKDEKLFF.

This sequence joins TRBV2 and TRBJ1-2, with 9 bases lining up with TRBD1. CDR3 length equals 13 residues. Germline loops: CDR1 SNHLY, CDR2 FYNNEI. With 6 bases clipped from V and 10 bases from J, the junction kept 9 bases outside the gene matches. CDR3 protein: CASRGGDRALYTF. As DNA, the CDR3 is TGTGCCAGCAGGGGGGGGGACAGGGCGCTCTACACCTTC.

The rearrangement links TRBV7-2 to TRBJ2-7, with TRBD2 matching over 7 bases. The V gene end was trimmed by 1 base and the J gene end by 0 bases; junction bases not matched to a gene: 12. This CDR3 region has 18 residues. CDR1 SGHTA and CDR2 FQGNSA come from the germline V gene. The DNA of the CDR3 is TGTGCCAGCAGCTTAGTTGCTAGCGGTCTGGGAAGCTCCTACGAGCAGTACTTC. This translates into CASSLVASGLGSSYEQYF.

The CDR3 DNA follows: TGTGCCAGCAGCCCCCCGGTGGATACGCAGTATTTT. This translates into CASSPPVDTQYF. V usage is TRBV28 and J usage is TRBJ2-3; no definite D call. With 6 bases removed from V and 6 bases from J, the gap between germline ends came to 10 bases. The CDR3 covers 12 residues. Germline lookup yields CDR1 MDHEN and CDR2 SYDVKM.